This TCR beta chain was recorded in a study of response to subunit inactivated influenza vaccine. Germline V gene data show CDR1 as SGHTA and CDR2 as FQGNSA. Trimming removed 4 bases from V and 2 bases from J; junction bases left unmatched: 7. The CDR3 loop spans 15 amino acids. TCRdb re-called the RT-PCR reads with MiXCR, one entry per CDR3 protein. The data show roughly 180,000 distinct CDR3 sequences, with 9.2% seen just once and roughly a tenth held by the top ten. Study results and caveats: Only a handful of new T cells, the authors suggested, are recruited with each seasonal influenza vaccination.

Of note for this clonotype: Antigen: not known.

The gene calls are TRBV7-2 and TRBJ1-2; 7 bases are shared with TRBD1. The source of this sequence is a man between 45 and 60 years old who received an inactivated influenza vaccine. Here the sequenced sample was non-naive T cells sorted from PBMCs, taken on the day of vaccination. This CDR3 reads CASSWDHRGNYGYTF. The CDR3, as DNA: TGTGCCAGCAGCTGGGACCACAGGGGAAACTATGGCTACACCTTC.